The clone carrying this TCR beta chain was counted ten times or more. The data were taken from a study of molecular identifiers for immune sequencing clone quantification. V shed 7 bases and J shed 4 bases, with 15 bases lying between them. The CDR3 totals 13 residues. Germline lookup yields CDR1 SQVTM and CDR2 ANQGSEA. TCRdb re-called the PCR reads with MiXCR, one entry per CDR3 protein. The sample lists approximately 550,000 distinct CDR3 sequences, roughly a fifth occurring once. The chain is built from TRBV29-1 and TRBJ2-3; D possibly matches TRBD1 or TRBD2 (5 bases each). The sequence derives from a human donor in good health. Some libraries in this study had Jurkat cell RNA spiked in. Sequencing was performed on naive CD8+ T cells from blood, with Jurkat cell RNA spiked in. The subset is: FACS-sorted CD8+CD4-CCR7+CD45RA+ naive T cells. The CDR3 loop reads CSARGMGPDTQYF. The CDR3 bases are TGCAGCGCCCGGGGAATGGGGCCAGATACGCAGTATTTT.